One sample yielded the 30 T cell receptor beta chains listed below, sequenced in a study of metastatic and nonmetastatic thyroid tumors (dated by TCRdb to the early 2020s). Before undergoing thyroid surgery, none of the patients had been given any kind of treatment. Library prep was done by PCR. The reads were generated on an Illumina HiSeq 4000. The public reads were reprocessed in TCRdb via fastp at Q25 and MiXCR, keeping in-frame beta chains. Counted in this sample were some 41,000 clones; under 4% of them appeared once. Roughly a tenth of the sample rests with the top ten. The sample consisted of blood. Source of these receptors: a female donor with papillary thyroid cancer or a benign thyroid nodule (not recorded which). Some clones in this sample may be carry-over from other donors' samples.

This clone has ten or more counts. This rearrangement joins TRBV24-1 to TRBJ1-2; the D gene is possibly TRBD1 (5 bases). Trimming cost V 0 bases and J 6 bases, with 7 bases left between them. Looked up from germline, CDR1 is KGHDR and CDR2 is SFDVKD. The CDR3 has 13 residues. The CDR3 coding sequence is TGTGCCACCAGTGATTTGAGAGGGGATGGCTACACCTTC. Its translation is CATSDLRGDGYTF.

This clone was seen repeatedly, ten times or more. This sequence joins TRBV20-1 and TRBJ2-6; D unresolved. V was pared by 2 bases and J by 3 bases, with 8 bases between. The CDR3 is made up of 14 amino acids. Germline V gene lookup returns CDR1 DFQATT and CDR2 SNEGSKA (reference sequence). The CDR3 coding sequence is TGCAGTGCTAGAAGGGTCGATGGGGCCAACGTCCTGACTTTC. This sequence encodes CSARRVDGANVLTF.

This chain uses TRBV30 with TRBJ1-2; D is ambiguous. CDR1 GTSNPN and CDR2 SVGIG come from the germline V gene (reference sequence). The V end was cut by 2 bases, the J end by 0 bases, with 4 bases between. The CDR3 length is 12 residues. CDR3 residues: CAWSTTNYGYTF. The DNA for the CDR3 is TGTGCCTGGAGTACAACTAACTATGGCTACACCTTC.

This clone was seen many times. This may come from a read error, since a much larger clone is one base off. V usage is TRBV6-2 or TRBV6-3 and J usage is TRBJ2-3, with 11 bases aligning to TRBD2. The CDR3 is 15 residues long. The junction had 0 bases not matched to a gene; V was cut back by 4 bases and J by 0 bases. Germline loops: CDR1 MNHEY, CDR2 SVGEGT. CDR3 sequence: CASSWTSGSTDTQYF. Here the CDR3 DNA reads TGTGCCAGCAGTTGGACTAGCGGGAGCACAGATACGCAGTATTTT.

This clone was observed at least ten times. The rearrangement links TRBV27 to TRBJ2-6; TRBD2 matches 10 bases. Germline V CDR1 and CDR2: MNHEY, SMNVEV (reference sequence). The CDR3 sequence is 17 residues long. With V trimmed by 6 bases and J by 3 bases, 8 bases remained unmatched. The CDR3 spells CASRRASGSFGANVLTF. CDR3 nucleotide sequence: TGTGCCAGCAGACGGGCTAGCGGGAGCTTTGGGGCCAACGTCCTGACTTTC. The whole variable domain, filled in from reference TRBV27 and TRBJ2-6, reads EAQVTQNPRYLITVTGKKLTVTCSQNMNHEYMSWYRQDPGLGLRQIYYSMNVEVTDKGDVPEGYKVSRKEKRNFPLILESPSPNQTSLYFCASRRASGSFGANVLTFGAGSRLTVL.

This clone came up many times. The rearrangement joins TRBV18 to TRBJ2-7; D not certain. Trimming removed 2 bases at V and 0 bases at J, with 11 bases between. CDR3 length equals 15 residues. CDR1 and CDR2 from the germline V gene are KGHSH and LQKENI. In DNA, the CDR3 is TGTGCCAGCTCACCAGAGCAGAAACGCTCCTACGAGCAGTACTTC. Protein sequence: CASSPEQKRSYEQYF.

This clone was recorded many times. V and J are TRBV28 and TRBJ1-1, with D unresolved. This CDR3 region has 12 residues. Germline values: CDR1 MDHEN, CDR2 SYDVKM. V was shortened by 4 bases and J by 1 base, with 4 bases between the two germline ends. The chain's CDR3 is CASSSSNTEAFF. CDR3 nucleotide sequence: TGTGCCAGCAGTTCGTCGAACACTGAAGCTTTCTTT.

This clone has at least ten counts. This chain uses TRBV29-1 with TRBJ1-2; D call uncertain. This CDR3 is 12 amino acids long. The V and J ends lost 6 bases and 6 bases respectively, with 14 bases between them. Germline values: CDR1 SQVTM, CDR2 ANQGSEA. The CDR3 is CSVQTLRHGYTF. In DNA form, the CDR3 reads TGCAGCGTCCAGACTCTAAGGCATGGCTACACCTTC.

Note on this clone: As the CDR3 is not closed by the conserved phenylalanine or tryptophan, this likely results from a read error. V and J are TRBV15 and TRBJ2-2; D might be TRBD2 (5 bases). The CDR3 contains 15 residues. CDR1 is LNHNV, CDR2 YYDKDF, per germline (reference sequence). The CDR3 region is CATSRARGSTGELFL. CDR3 sequence (DNA): TGCGCCACCAGCAGAGCACGGGGATCCACCGGGGAGCTGTTTTTA.

In this sample, this clone turned up a few times. This may arise from a read error, as a much more abundant clone is one base away. CDR3 nucleotides: TGTGCCAGCAGTTACTTTGGACAGGAAAGCTACGAGCAGTACTTC. Amino acid sequence: CASSYFGQESYEQYF. The chain carries TRBV6-5 and TRBJ2-7, with 7 nucleotides matching TRBD1. CDR3 length: 15 amino acids. The V and J ends lost 1 base and 3 bases, in that order; junction bases with no gene match: 6. Germline assignment: CDR1 MNHEY and CDR2 SVGAGI.

In this sample, this clone turned up a few times. The rearrangement uses TRBV6-1 and TRBJ1-2; no definite D call. V was shortened by 5 bases and J by 5 bases, with 9 bases between the two germline ends. The CDR3 is 12 amino acids. Germline CDR1 MNHNS, CDR2 SASEGT. The CDR3 region is CASSLGPYGYTF. The CDR3 nucleotides are TGTGCCAGCAGTCTTGGCCCGTATGGCTACACCTTC.

The genes are TRBV12-3 or TRBV12-4 and TRBJ2-7; 9 bases line up with TRBD1. V lost 3 bases and J lost 3; bases outside the gene matches: 6. The CDR3 totals 15 residues. The CDR3 region has the DNA TGTGCCAGCAGTTTGGGGATGACAGGGGGCTACGAGCAGTACTTC. It is translated as CASSLGMTGGYEQYF.

The gene calls are TRBV2 and TRBJ1-3, with TRBD1 as a possible D gene (6 bases). This CDR3 has 15 amino acids. Trimming pared 6 bases from V and 0 bases from J, leaving 12 bases between. The germline V gene has CDR1 SNHLY and CDR2 FYNNEI. The CDR3 region is CASRRRGISGNTIYF. The CDR3 DNA reads TGTGCCAGCAGACGTAGGGGGATCTCTGGAAACACCATATATTTT.

This clone showed up many times. This sequence joins TRBV19 and TRBJ2-5; TRBD1 aligns across 8 bases. In germline, CDR1 is LNHDA, CDR2 SQIVND (reference sequence). This CDR3 region has 13 residues. Trimming removed 6 bases from V and 5 bases from J; junction bases left unmatched: 5. The CDR3 sequence: CASRDREGETQYF. CDR3 in DNA: TGTGCCAGTAGGGACAGGGAAGGGGAGACCCAGTACTTC. Drawing the rest from reference TRBV19 and TRBJ2-5, the complete variable domain is DGGITQSPKYLFRKEGQNVTLSCEQNLNHDAMYWYRQDPGQGLRLIYYSQIVNDFQKGDIAEGYSVSREKKESFPLTVTSAQKNPTAFYLCASRDREGETQYFGPGTRLLVL.

V and J are TRBV2 and TRBJ2-6, with a weak D call TRBD2 (5 bases). V lost 6 bases and J lost 6, with 18 bases in between. Germline values: CDR1 SNHLY, CDR2 FYNNEI. The CDR3 runs to 16 residues. The CDR3 spells CASRRSGVPVANVLTF. DNA of the CDR3: TGTGCCAGCAGGAGGAGCGGTGTCCCAGTGGCCAACGTCCTGACTTTC.

This clone was picked up a small number of times. This may come from a read error, since a much larger clone is one base off. The rearrangement links TRBV3-1 to TRBJ1-2; maybe TRBD1 (5 bases). This CDR3 is built from 14 residues. In germline, CDR1 is LGHDT, CDR2 YNNKEL (reference sequence). CDR3 coding DNA: TGTACCAGCAGCCAACCCCAACAGGTAAGTGGCTACACCTTC. This encodes CTSSQPQQVSGYTF. The whole variable domain, remainder taken from reference TRBV3-1 and TRBJ1-2, is DTAVSQTPKYLVTQMGNDKSIKCEQNLGHDTMYWYKQDSKKFLKIMFSYNNKELIINETVPNRFSPKSPDKAHLNLHINSLELGDSAVYFCTSSQPQQVSGYTFGSGTRLTVV.

In this sample, this clone turned up a few times. The chain employs TRBV27 and TRBJ2-7, with 9 bases matching TRBD1. CDR3 size: 14 residues. Looked up from germline, CDR1 is MNHEY and CDR2 is SMNVEV (reference sequence). Unmatched junction bases numbered 9, after V lost 6 bases and J lost 6 bases. The CDR3 spells CASSPGQGLLEQYF. The CDR3 DNA reads as TGTGCCAGCAGCCCGGGACAGGGACTCCTCGAGCAGTACTTC.

At least ten counts were recorded for this clone. This chain links TRBV25-1 with TRBJ2-6; 9 bases align to TRBD2. Germline V CDR1 and CDR2: MGHDK, SYGVNS. V gave up 7 bases and J gave up 0 bases; unmatched junction bases: 16. The CDR3 runs to 20 residues. The CDR3 here is CASTVKGCSGGFSGANVLTF. The CDR3, as DNA: TGTGCCAGCACCGTAAAGGGATGTAGCGGGGGTTTCTCTGGGGCCAACGTCCTGACTTTC.

This clone was found a few times. The CDR3 loop reads CASSLIAGVNEQYF. CDR3 bases: TGTGCCAGCAGCTTGATAGCGGGAGTCAACGAGCAGTACTTC. V is TRBV7-2 and J is TRBJ2-7; 9 bases line up with TRBD2. CDR3 length: 14 amino acids. V trimming: 3 bases; J trimming: 5 bases; junction bases outside the gene matches: 5. The V gene's germline CDR1 is SGHTA and CDR2 FQGNSA.

This clone was seen a handful of times. The junction and the germline gene differ at one end; a read error may be behind it. The chain links TRBV19 to TRBJ1-1; D unresolved. The CDR3 contains 14 residues. The germline V gene has CDR1 LNHDA and CDR2 SQIVND (reference sequence). CDR3 sequence (DNA): TGTGCCAGTAGTGTAGAGGGTCCGGCCACTGAAGCTTTCTTT. It translates to CASSVEGPATEAFF.

This sequence joins TRBV6-1 and TRBJ2-1, with 10 positions matching TRBD2. This CDR3 region has 16 residues. The V and J ends lost 5 bases and 0 bases, in that order; junction bases with no gene match: 4. CDR1 is MNHNS and CDR2 is SASEGT in the germline V gene. The CDR3 DNA sequence: TGTGCCAGCAGTCGACTAGCGGGTTACTCCTACAATGAGCAGTTCTTC. Translation gives CASSRLAGYSYNEQFF.

This clone is medium-sized within its sample. The chain combines TRBV19 with TRBJ1-6; no clear D gene. CDR1 and CDR2 from the germline V gene are LNHDA and SQIVND (reference sequence). The CDR3 length is 15 residues. V lost 6 bases and J lost 0, with 9 bases in between. The CDR3, as DNA: TGTGCCAGTAGCCCTAGAAGCTCCTATAATTCACCCCTCCACTTT. This sequence encodes CASSPRSSYNSPLHF.

In this sample, this clone turned up a few times. The chain links TRBV7-6 to TRBJ2-5; tentatively, D is TRBD1 (6 bases). The length of the CDR3 is 16 residues. Trimming cost V 4 bases and J 5 bases, with 20 bases left between them. Germline V gene data show CDR1 as SGHVS and CDR2 as FNYEAQ. CDR3 loop: CASSSRGQKGKETQYF. In nucleotides, the CDR3 is TGTGCCAGCAGCTCCCGTGGACAGAAGGGGAAGGAGACCCAGTACTTC.

The table lists this clone with many counts. This chain joins TRBV6-6 and TRBJ1-3; D is ambiguous. V lost 0 bases, J lost 0 bases, and 9 bases lay in between. This CDR3 spans 16 amino acids. Germline V CDR1 and CDR2: MNHNY, SVGAGI (reference sequence). The CDR3 DNA reads as TGTGCCAGCAGTTACTCGGCGGAAAGCTCTGGAAACACCATATATTTT. Translating gives CASSYSAESSGNTIYF.

This clone was counted ten times or more. The rearrangement uses TRBV27 and TRBJ2-5; D remains unclear. V lost 6 bases and J 4 bases, leaving 9 bases between the germline ends. The V gene's germline CDR1 is MNHEY and CDR2 SMNVEV (reference sequence). This CDR3 is built from 12 residues. The CDR3 DNA sequence: TGTGCCAGCAGAAGCAATGGAGAGACCCAGTACTTC. This encodes CASRSNGETQYF.

This clone was detected many times. The chain links TRBV11-2 to TRBJ2-7, with D perhaps matching TRBD1 (5 bases). With 5 bases removed from V and 2 bases from J, the gap between germline ends came to 13 bases. There are 14 residues in the CDR3. From germline, CDR1 is SGHAT and CDR2 FQNNGV. CDR3 sequence (DNA): TGTGCCAGCAGCCAGGGCGGTATCACCTACGAGCAGTACTTC. It yields the protein CASSQGGITYEQYF.

V is TRBV20-1 and J is TRBJ2-3, with 11 bases identical to TRBD2. The CDR3 has 18 amino acids. The trim removed 1 base at V and 3 bases at J, leaving 12 bases unmatched. Germline CDR1 DFQATT, CDR2 SNEGSKA (reference sequence). CDR3 bases: TGCAGTGCTAGAGGACCCCCTTCGACTAGCGGGACAACAGATACGCAGTATTTT. Protein sequence: CSARGPPSTSGTTDTQYF.

The chain employs TRBV19 and TRBJ2-5; D is unclear. Germline V gene data show CDR1 as LNHDA and CDR2 as SQIVND (reference sequence). The V gene lost 5 bases and the J gene lost 4 bases, with 11 bases spanning the gap. The CDR3 contains 13 residues. DNA for the CDR3: TGTGCCAGTAGTTCTCGATCCTTAGAGACCCAGTACTTC. This translates into CASSSRSLETQYF.

The rearrangement links TRBV20-1 to TRBJ1-3, with a possible D match to TRBD1 (6 bases). The V gene lost 0 bases and the J gene lost 4 bases, with 10 bases spanning the gap. This CDR3 has 14 amino acids. From germline, CDR1 is DFQATT and CDR2 SNEGSKA (reference sequence). CDR3 sequence reads: CSARETGSGNTIYF. In DNA, the CDR3 is TGCAGTGCTAGAGAGACAGGCTCAGGAAACACCATATATTTT.

Many counts were recorded for this clone. The chain combines TRBV2 with TRBJ1-1; D not resolved. CDR1 SNHLY and CDR2 FYNNEI come from the germline V gene. V gave up 6 bases and J gave up 0 bases, with 8 bases separating them. This CDR3 is built from 13 residues. CDR3 sequence (DNA): TGTGCCAGCAGGACGGATTTGAACACTGAAGCTTTCTTT. Protein: CASRTDLNTEAFF.